The clone carrying this TCR beta chain was detected only once. Antigen specificity is unknown. Clones were sequenced by immunoSEQ multiplex PCR, and TCRdb holds only the in-frame ones, with some missing. The data hold tens of thousands of clones, with less than 75% observed a single time. This entry belongs to a study of radiotherapy plus CTLA-4 blockade in lung cancer. Study observations and caveats: Early blood T cell clone changes and increased post-radiation serum interferon-beta were reportedly the strongest response predictors.

The V gene lost 3 bases and the J gene lost 4 bases, with 13 bases spanning the gap. Germline V gives CDR1 SGDLS, CDR2 YYNGEE. This CDR3 region has 14 residues. This clonotype originated in a human donor with non-small cell lung cancer who had stable disease on radiotherapy plus ipilimumab. The chain joins TRBV9 to TRBJ2-5, with a weak D call TRBD2 (7 bases). Sample: peripheral blood, taken from a patient treated with radiotherapy plus ipilimumab. CDR3 protein: CASSGGRGGETQYF. CDR3 coding DNA: TGTGCCAGCAGCGGCGGAAGGGGGGGAGAGACCCAGTACTTC.